Below are 10 T cell receptor beta chains sequenced from a single sample in a study of blood T cells in healthy people across ages. The second PCR ran about 6 to 12 cycles with a sample-barcoded 5' primer and J-beta primers. A single record per CDR3 protein comes from TCRdb applying MiXCR to the 5' RACE reads. The profile covers about a million distinct CDR3 sequences, with more than 30% appearing a single time and less than 15% taken by the ten largest. Sample: blood. Source of these receptors: a man between 18 and 29 years old in good health.

The J gene is TRBJ1-1, the V gene TRBV29-1; D is unresolved. Germline V gives CDR1 SQVTM, CDR2 ANQGSEA. The CDR3 covers 12 residues. Trimming cost V 5 bases and J 0 bases, with 7 bases left between them. CDR3 DNA: TGCAGCGTTTCCGGGATGAACACTGAAGCTTTCTTT. Protein: CSVSGMNTEAFF.

The chain combines TRBV7-8 with TRBJ2-4; D unresolved. TRBJ2-7 explains the end of the DNA better; the J call may be wrong. The germline V gene encodes CDR1 SGHVS and CDR2 FQNEAQ. The CDR3 covers 15 residues. CDR3 bases: TGTGCCAGCAGCCCACGACCGACCGTTATATACGAGCAGTACTTC. Protein product: CASSPRPTVIYEQYF.

This clonotype was counted between two and nine times. The chain combines TRBV3-1 with TRBJ1-2; no reliable D call. This CDR3 contains 14 residues. V was pared by 6 bases and J by 0 bases, with 11 bases between. In germline, CDR1 is LGHDT, CDR2 YNNKEL (reference sequence). The CDR3 protein is CASSDSSSNYGYTF. CDR3 in DNA: TGTGCCAGCAGTGACTCCTCCTCTAACTATGGCTACACCTTC.

The CDR3 region is CASSFDEGRRDEKLFF. As DNA, the CDR3 is TGTGCCAGCAGTTTTGATGAGGGTAGGAGGGATGAAAAACTGTTTTTT. The chain carries TRBV12-3 or TRBV12-4 and TRBJ1-4; unclear D gene. V lost 3 bases and J 6 bases, leaving 17 bases between the germline ends. The CDR3 has 16 amino acids.

V usage is TRBV3-1 and J usage is TRBJ1-1; D call uncertain. The germline V gene has CDR1 LGHDT and CDR2 YNNKEL (reference sequence). The CDR3 is made up of 13 amino acids. The ends were cut back, 4 bases at V and 7 bases at J, with 13 bases in the middle. The CDR3 reads CASSPRWNGEAFF. The CDR3 nucleotides are TGTGCCAGCAGCCCCCGGTGGAACGGTGAAGCTTTCTTT.

Concerning this clonotype: A much larger clone lies one base from this, so it may be a read error. The CDR3 DNA follows: TGCAGCGTTGAGGACACCTCCTACGAGCAGTACTTC. It is translated as CSVEDTSYEQYF. V and J are TRBV29-1 and TRBJ2-7, with TRBD1 as a possible D gene (5 bases). The CDR3 length is 12 residues. Trimming cost V 3 bases and J 0 bases, with 6 bases left between them. Germline V gives CDR1 SQVTM, CDR2 ANQGSEA.

This clonotype was seen a few times. J is TRBJ1-5 and V is TRBV20-1, with 11 bases lining up with TRBD1. The V and J ends lost 6 bases and 1 base, in that order; junction bases with no gene match: 5. The CDR3 sequence is 15 residues long. Germline values: CDR1 DFQATT, CDR2 SNEGSKA (reference sequence). The CDR3 DNA is TGCAGTGCCCAAGGGGACAGGGGGAGCAATCAGCCCCAGCATTTT. Its protein product is CSAQGDRGSNQPQHF.

The chain links TRBV10-3 to TRBJ1-1; 11 positions match TRBD1. The V gene's germline CDR1 is ENHRY and CDR2 SYGVKD. The length of the CDR3 is 16 residues. Trimming cost V 4 bases and J 1 base; bases outside gene matches: 5. The CDR3 bases are TGTGCCATCAGTGGTTTCGGACAGGGGGCGAACACTGAAGCTTTCTTT. It specifies CAISGFGQGANTEAFF.

The chain carries TRBV14 and TRBJ2-2, with D uncertain. The CDR3 contains 15 residues. Trimming stripped 0 bases from V and 5 bases from J, with 10 bases between. In germline, CDR1 is SGHDN, CDR2 FVKESK. The CDR3 protein is CASSQDSTRTGELFF. The CDR3 DNA is TGTGCCAGCAGCCAAGATTCGACCCGGACCGGGGAGCTGTTTTTT. Using reference TRBV14 and TRBJ2-2 for the parts outside the CDR3, the full variable domain is EAGVTQFPSHSVIEKGQTVTLRCDPISGHDNLYWYRRVMGKEIKFLLHFVKESKQDESGMPNNRFLAERTGGTYSTLKVQPAELEDSGVYFCASSQDSTRTGELFFGEGSRLTVL.

The chain has TRBV7-9 and TRBJ1-6, with a weak D call TRBD1 (5 bases). This CDR3 is 15 amino acids long. Germline CDR1 is SEHNR and CDR2 is FQNEAQ (reference sequence). V was shortened by 7 bases and J by 0 bases, with 10 bases between the two germline ends. For the CDR3, the DNA is TGTGCCAGCACCTCAGGGAGCTCCTATAATTCACCCCTCCACTTT. It yields the protein CASTSGSSYNSPLHF. Looking up the rest from reference TRBV7-9 and TRBJ1-6 gives the full variable domain: DTGVSQNPRHKITKRGQNVTFRCDPISEHNRLYWYRQTLGQGPEFLTYFQNEAQLEKSRLLSDRFSAERPKGSFSTLEIQRTEQGDSAMYLCASTSGSSYNSPLHFGNGTRLTVT.